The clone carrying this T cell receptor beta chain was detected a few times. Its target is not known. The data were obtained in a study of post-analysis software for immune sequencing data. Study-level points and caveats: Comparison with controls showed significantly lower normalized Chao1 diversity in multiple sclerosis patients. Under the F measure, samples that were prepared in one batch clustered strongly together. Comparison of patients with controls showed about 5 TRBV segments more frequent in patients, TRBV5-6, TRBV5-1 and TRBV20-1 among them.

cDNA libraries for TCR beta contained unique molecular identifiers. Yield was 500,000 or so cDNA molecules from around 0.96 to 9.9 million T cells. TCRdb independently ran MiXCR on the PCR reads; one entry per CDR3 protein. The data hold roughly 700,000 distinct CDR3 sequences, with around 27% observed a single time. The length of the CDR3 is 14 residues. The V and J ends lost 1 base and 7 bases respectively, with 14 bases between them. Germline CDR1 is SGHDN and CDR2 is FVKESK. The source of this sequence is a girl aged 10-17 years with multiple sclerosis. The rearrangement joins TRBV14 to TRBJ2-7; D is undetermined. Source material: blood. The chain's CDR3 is CASSQVTAPLEQYF. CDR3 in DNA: TGTGCCAGCAGCCAAGTAACAGCGCCCTTGGAGCAGTACTTC.